These 20 T cell receptor beta chains were all obtained from the same sample, sequenced in a study of blood T cell repertoires in COVID-19 (dated by TCRdb to 2020 to 2021). Library creation used the immunoSEQ multiplex PCR assay. TCRdb took over this immuneACCESS table, retaining in-frame rearrangements with V and J assigned. Such tables are incomplete; in checked studies, under half of the missing clones stem from an unresolved V gene, and the remainder is unexplained. This sample gives more than 250,000 clones in total; about four fifths of them show up just once. Clones ranked in the top ten supply approximately 1.2% of the sample. Sequencing was done on a sample of peripheral blood. These receptors originate from a woman aged 45 to 65 with acute or convalescent COVID-19.

This clone was counted a few times. This chain connects TRBV6-1 to TRBJ2-1, with 8 bases that match TRBD2. Per the germline V gene, CDR1 is MNHNS and CDR2 is SASEGT. The CDR3 is 17 amino acids. The V segment lost 3 bases and the J segment 2 bases; nucleotides outside the gene matches: 9. The CDR3 loop reads CASSEPTAGGPYNEQFF. CDR3 sequence (DNA): TGTGCCAGCAGTGAGCCCACTGCGGGAGGCCCCTACAATGAGCAGTTCTTC.

V usage is TRBV7-2 and J usage is TRBJ2-2, with TRBD2 matching over 11 bases. CDR1 and CDR2 from the germline V gene are SGHTA and FQGNSA. The CDR3 runs 16 residues. With 3 bases clipped from V and 3 bases from J, the junction kept 3 bases outside the gene matches. CDR3 in DNA: TGTGCCAGCAGCTTCGTAGCGGGGGGGGACACCGGGGAGCTGTTTTTT. It yields the protein CASSFVAGGDTGELFF. Variable domain in full (rest from reference TRBV7-2 and TRBJ2-2): GAGVSQSPSNKVTEKGKDVELRCDPISGHTALYWYRQSLGQGLEFLIYFQGNSAPDKSGLPSDRFSAERTGGSVSTLTIQRTQQEDSAVYLCASSFVAGGDTGELFFGEGSRLTVL.

This clone has a count of ten or more. This chain uses TRBV7-9 with TRBJ2-7, with 10 bases lining up with TRBD1. Germline lookup yields CDR1 SEHNR and CDR2 FQNEAQ (reference sequence). After removal of 5 bases from V and 5 bases from J, the junction contained 9 bases not matched to a gene. The CDR3 is 15 amino acids. The CDR3 spells CASSRRTGGMNEQYF. CDR3 sequence (DNA): TGTGCCAGCAGCCGACGGACAGGGGGTATGAACGAGCAGTACTTC. The full variable domain, completed using reference TRBV7-9 and TRBJ2-7, is DTGVSQNPRHKITKRGQNVTFRCDPISEHNRLYWYRQTLGQGPEFLTYFQNEAQLEKSRLLSDRFSAERPKGSFSTLEIQRTEQGDSAMYLCASSRRTGGMNEQYFGPGTRLTVT.

A word on this clone: The junction shows a germline mismatch at one end, possibly a read error. V usage is TRBV5-5 and J usage is TRBJ1-6, with D possibly TRBD1 on 6 matching bases. In germline, CDR1 is SGHKS, CDR2 YYEKEE (reference sequence). This CDR3 comprises 15 residues. CDR3 loop: CASIQGGSYTSPLHF. The CDR3 DNA follows: TGTGCCAGCATACAGGGCGGGTCCTATACTTCACCCCTCCACTTT.

The V call is TRBV9, the J call TRBJ1-1; D is ambiguous. Per the germline V gene, CDR1 is SGDLS and CDR2 is YYNGEE. The CDR3 is 13 amino acids. Trimming stripped 4 bases from V and 5 bases from J, with 12 bases between. The CDR3: CASSHDKMTEAFF. The DNA of the CDR3 is TGTGCCAGCAGCCATGACAAAATGACTGAAGCTTTCTTT. Variable domain in full (rest from reference TRBV9 and TRBJ1-1): DSGVTQTPKHLITATGQRVTLRCSPRSGDLSVYWYQQSLDQGLQFLIQYYNGEERAKGNILERFSAQQFPDLHSELNLSSLELGDSALYFCASSHDKMTEAFFGQGTRLTVV.

The chain employs TRBV6-5 and TRBJ2-2, with TRBD2 matching over 7 bases. With 6 bases clipped from V and 5 bases from J, the junction kept 3 bases outside the gene matches. The CDR3 covers 13 residues. The V gene's germline CDR1 is MNHEY and CDR2 SVGAGI. The CDR3 bases are TGTGCCAGCAGGGGACTAAGTACCGGGGAGCTGTTTTTT. This gives the protein CASRGLSTGELFF.

The J gene is TRBJ1-4, the V gene TRBV5-5, with D hard to call. The CDR3 length is 14 residues. V was trimmed by 0 bases and J by 5 bases, leaving 8 bases between them. The germline CDR1 and CDR2 sequences are SGHKS and YYEKEE (reference sequence). The CDR3 spells CASSLDSLNEKLFF. The CDR3, as DNA: TGTGCCAGCAGCTTGGACAGCTTAAATGAAAAACTGTTTTTT.

The chain employs TRBV5-4 and TRBJ1-1, with D unresolved. The CDR3 spans 13 residues. The germline gives CDR1 SGHNT, CDR2 YYREEE (reference sequence). Trimming stripped 2 bases from V and 6 bases from J, with 11 bases between. DNA of the CDR3: TGTGCCAGCAGCTTTCGGGGAGTCCCTGAAGCTTTCTTT. Residues: CASSFRGVPEAFF.

The rearrangement uses TRBV29-1 and TRBJ2-5, with 7 bases fitting TRBD1. There are 11 residues in the CDR3. Germline CDR1 and CDR2: SQVTM and ANQGSEA. Trimming took 7 bases from V and 2 from J; bases not matched to a gene: 1. The CDR3 bases are TGCAGCGGGGGACAGCAAGAGACCCAGTACTTC. Its protein product is CSGGQQETQYF.

The chain carries TRBV5-1 and TRBJ1-2; TRBD1 might be the D (6 bases). Looked up from germline, CDR1 is SGHRS and CDR2 is YFSETQ. CDR3 length equals 15 residues. Trimming stripped 4 bases from V and 6 bases from J, with 19 bases between. CDR3 residues: CASSNGGGETDGYTF. DNA of the CDR3: TGCGCCAGCAGCAATGGAGGGGGGGAGACGGATGGCTACACCTTC.

This chain joins TRBV29-1 and TRBJ1-1, with D maybe TRBD1 (6 bases). V shed 6 bases and J shed 9 bases, with 11 bases lying between them. The CDR3 has 10 residues. CDR1 SQVTM and CDR2 ANQGSEA come from the germline V gene. The CDR3 DNA sequence: TGCAGCGTGCACAGGGACCAAGCTTTCTTT. This encodes CSVHRDQAFF.

The chain couples TRBV5-4 to TRBJ2-2; tentative D call: TRBD1 (6 bases). This CDR3 comprises 16 residues. The V end lost 0 bases, the J end lost 4 bases, and 13 bases lay between the germline ends. Germline values: CDR1 SGHNT, CDR2 YYREEE (reference sequence). The chain's CDR3 is CASSLVVGASTGELFF. The CDR3 DNA reads TGTGCCAGCAGCTTGGTTGTGGGGGCGAGCACCGGGGAGCTGTTTTTT.

The rearrangement joins TRBV6-5 to TRBJ2-2; no firm D call. CDR3 length: 12 amino acids. The V end lost 5 bases, the J end lost 6 bases, and 7 bases lay between the germline ends. Germline V CDR1 and CDR2: MNHEY, SVGAGI. CDR3 sequence: CASSLPAGELFF. The CDR3, as DNA: TGTGCCAGCAGTCTCCCCGCCGGGGAGCTGTTTTTT.

The chain uses TRBV9 and TRBJ2-1; 12 bases line up with TRBD2. The CDR3 spans 16 residues. J lost 7 bases, V lost 3 bases, and 8 bases had no gene match. The germline V gene encodes CDR1 SGDLS and CDR2 YYNGEE. The CDR3 coding sequence is TGTGCCAGCAGCGGAGCTTGGGGACTAGCGGGTAATGAGCAGTTCTTC. It translates to CASSGAWGLAGNEQFF.

This clone was found once. This rearrangement joins TRBV7-2 to TRBJ2-3; TRBD2 agrees at 11 bases. The CDR3 consists of 15 residues. Per the germline V gene, CDR1 is SGHTA and CDR2 is FQGNSA. V shed 5 bases, J shed 4 bases, and the junction held 5 bases outside the gene matches. CDR3 loop: CASSLGLADSDTQYF. The CDR3 DNA reads as TGTGCCAGCAGCCTGGGACTAGCGGATTCAGATACGCAGTATTTT.

The chain links TRBV18 to TRBJ2-3, with D unclear. Germline V gene data show CDR1 as KGHSH and CDR2 as LQKENI. Trimming took off 2 bases at V and 5 bases at J, with 8 bases between the two ends. This CDR3 spans 13 amino acids. The CDR3 nucleotides read TGTGCCAGCTCACCAAGAAGCGAAGATACGCAGTATTTT. This sequence encodes CASSPRSEDTQYF.

The chain combines TRBV5-4 with TRBJ2-5, with 11 bases that match TRBD2. The CDR3 extends over 16 amino acids. Per germline, CDR1 SGHNT and CDR2 YYREEE (reference sequence). The V segment lost 3 bases and the J segment 4 bases; nucleotides outside the gene matches: 8. CDR3 bases: TGTGCCAGCAGCTCCTCGATAGCGGGGGGGAGAGAGACCCAGTACTTC. Its translation: CASSSSIAGGRETQYF.

The chain has TRBV2 and TRBJ2-5, with a tentative D call TRBD2 (7 bases). The V gene lost 6 bases and the J gene lost 3 bases, with 14 bases spanning the gap. The CDR3 length is 14 residues. The germline gives CDR1 SNHLY, CDR2 FYNNEI. The CDR3 reads CASSRGAGEETQYF. The CDR3 DNA reads as TGTGCCAGCAGCCGGGGGGCGGGGGAAGAGACCCAGTACTTC.

This rearrangement joins TRBV21-1 to TRBJ2-7; the D call of TRBD2 is as the table states it, not checked on the DNA. TRBV21-1 is described as a pseudogene. CDR3 length equals 14 residues. The CDR3 protein is CASSNENGSYEQYV. In DNA, the CDR3 is TGTGCCAGCAGCAACGAGAATGGTTCCTACGAGCAGTACGTC.

V usage is TRBV6-2 or TRBV6-3 and J usage is TRBJ2-3; D perhaps matches TRBD2 (7 bases). V gave up 4 bases and J gave up 1 base, with 21 bases separating them. Germline-derived CDR1 and CDR2 are MNHEY and SVGEGT. The CDR3 extends over 18 amino acids. CDR3: CASSFNSWTRTGTDTQYF. The CDR3 region has the DNA TGTGCCAGCAGTTTCAACTCATGGACTAGGACAGGCACAGATACGCAGTATTTT.